This T cell receptor (beta chain) was identified in a study of cytomegalovirus exposure and HLA in healthy donors. Primers: 60 Vbeta forward and 13 Jbeta reverse. Generated by immunoSEQ multiplex PCR, the TCRdb table keeps only in-frame clones and is missing some. The data contain tens of thousands of clones, about 68% of them seen just once; the ten biggest clones take up 2.3%. The V end lost 0 bases, the J end lost 11 bases, and 15 bases lay between the germline ends. The germline V gene has CDR1 SGDLS and CDR2 YYNGEE. The CDR3 totals 13 residues. The receptor was derived from a human donor in good health. Sequencing was performed on PBMCs. The chain uses TRBV9 and TRBJ2-7; D is possibly TRBD1 (5 bases). Here the CDR3 DNA reads TGTGCCAGCAGCGTAGGACAGTTGGAGCAAAAGTACTTC. Protein product: CASSVGQLEQKYF.